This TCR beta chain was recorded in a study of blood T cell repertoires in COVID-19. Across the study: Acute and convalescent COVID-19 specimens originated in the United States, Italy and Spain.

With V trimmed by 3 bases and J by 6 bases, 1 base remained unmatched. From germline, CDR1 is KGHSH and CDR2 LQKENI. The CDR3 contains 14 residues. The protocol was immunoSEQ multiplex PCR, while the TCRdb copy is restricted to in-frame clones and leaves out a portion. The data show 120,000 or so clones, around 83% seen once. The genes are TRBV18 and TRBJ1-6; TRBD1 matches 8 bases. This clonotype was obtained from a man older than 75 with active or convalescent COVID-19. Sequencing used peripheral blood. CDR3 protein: CASSPGQANSPLHF. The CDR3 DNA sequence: TGTGCCAGCTCACCGGGACAGGCTAATTCACCCCTCCACTTT. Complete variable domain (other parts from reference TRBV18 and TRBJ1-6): NAGVMQNPRHLVRRRGQEARLRCSPMKGHSHVYWYRQLPEEGLKFMVYLQKENIIDESGMPKERFSAEFPKEGPSILRIQQVVRGDSAAYFCASSPGQANSPLHFGNGTRLTVT.